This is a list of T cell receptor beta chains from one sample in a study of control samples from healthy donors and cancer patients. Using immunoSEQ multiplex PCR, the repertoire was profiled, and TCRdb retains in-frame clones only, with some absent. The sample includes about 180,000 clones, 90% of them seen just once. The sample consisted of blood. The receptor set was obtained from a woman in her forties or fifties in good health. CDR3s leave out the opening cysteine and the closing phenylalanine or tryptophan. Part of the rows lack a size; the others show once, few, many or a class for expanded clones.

cdr3_aa: ASRSVFGSYNSPLH
clone_size: -
v_call: TRBV19

cdr3_aa: ASSLGDTGYGYT
clone_size: -
v_call: TRBV18

cdr3_aa: ASSPGVPPLGELF
clone_size: -
v_call: TRBV4-3

cdr3_aa: ASSSTGSTDTQY
clone_size: -
v_call: TRBV13

cdr3_aa: ASSPRVGAGGYT
clone_size: -
v_call: TRBV7-3

cdr3_aa: ASSQGRDTANYGYT
clone_size: once
v_call: TRBV27

cdr3_aa: ASSAPGEPYNEQF
clone_size: -
v_call: TRBV6-4

cdr3_aa: ASSNQGSMQETQY
clone_size: few
v_call: TRBV28

cdr3_aa: ASRGTGGGNTEAF
clone_size: few
v_call: TRBV7-8

cdr3_aa: ATSEPGPNTGELF
clone_size: -
v_call: TRBV24-1

cdr3_aa: ASTGGTDTQY
clone_size: -
v_call: TRBV28

cdr3_aa: ASNKASGSYEQY
clone_size: -
v_call: TRBV28

cdr3_aa: ASSQVHRSNYGYT
clone_size: -
v_call: TRBV14

cdr3_aa: ASSLQGFYEQY
clone_size: -
v_call: TRBV7-2

cdr3_aa: ASRATSGGYNEQF
clone_size: -
v_call: TRBV6-5

cdr3_aa: ASSLGGQSYEQY
clone_size: -
v_call: TRBV7-2

cdr3_aa: ASSFNRGPLGYT
clone_size: -
v_call: TRBV5-1

cdr3_aa: ASSLDVYGYT
clone_size: -
v_call: TRBV7-9

cdr3_aa: ASSQGSGRASNEQF
clone_size: once
v_call: TRBV4-3

cdr3_aa: ASSLDVGGGTDTQY
clone_size: -
v_call: TRBV7-9

cdr3_aa: ASSDRTYEQY
clone_size: -
v_call: TRBV19

cdr3_aa: ASSQGLAGFYNEQF
clone_size: -
v_call: TRBV18

cdr3_aa: ASSFWDRDTGELF
clone_size: -
v_call: TRBV28

cdr3_aa: ASSEQTRGEQY
clone_size: -
v_call: TRBV9

cdr3_aa: ASSLEMGLLGGGKLF
clone_size: -
v_call: TRBV7-2

cdr3_aa: ASSYRGLRVDTQY
clone_size: -
v_call: TRBV6-5

cdr3_aa: ASSLRDKRSPLH
clone_size: -
v_call: TRBV4-3

cdr3_aa: SVGGLAGALRNEQF
clone_size: -
v_call: TRBV29-1